These 2 T cell receptor beta chains came from one sample sequenced in a study of vaccination and CD4 T cells after COVID-19. Sequenced with the Oncomine TCR Beta short-read assay was DNA taken from cultured CD4+ T cells. Via MiXCR, TCRdb re-called the PCR reads, giving one row per CDR3 protein. This sample has about 18,000 distinct CDR3 sequences; around three fifths occur once, and the top ten carry less than 5.5%. Described treatment: roughly 10-day PBMC culture with coronavirus spike peptide pools or control peptides (ViraFEST assay). The antigens of these receptors remain unknown. The material sequenced was CD4+ T cells from blood, cultured in vitro, taken after SARS-CoV-2 vaccination. The receptors originated from a human donor who had recovered from COVID-19.

This clonotype showed up just once. V and J are TRBV7-2 and TRBJ1-2, with 7 bases matching TRBD1. Germline V gives CDR1 SGHTA, CDR2 FQGNSA. The CDR3 contains 13 residues. V was pared by 5 bases and J by 5 bases, with 5 bases of the junction left unmatched. The CDR3 nucleotides read TGTGCCAGCAGCCCGCAGACAGGGTATGGCTACACCTTC. Translation gives CASSPQTGYGYTF.

This clonotype appeared a few times. This chain uses TRBV6-1 with TRBJ1-1; D is unresolved. The germline V and J ends were trimmed by 6 bases and 2 bases, with 13 bases remaining between them. This CDR3 is built from 14 residues. The germline V gene has CDR1 MNHNS and CDR2 SASEGT. The CDR3 loop is CASSPIGSNTEAFF. CDR3 in DNA: TGTGCCAGCAGCCCAATCGGATCTAACACTGAAGCTTTCTTT.